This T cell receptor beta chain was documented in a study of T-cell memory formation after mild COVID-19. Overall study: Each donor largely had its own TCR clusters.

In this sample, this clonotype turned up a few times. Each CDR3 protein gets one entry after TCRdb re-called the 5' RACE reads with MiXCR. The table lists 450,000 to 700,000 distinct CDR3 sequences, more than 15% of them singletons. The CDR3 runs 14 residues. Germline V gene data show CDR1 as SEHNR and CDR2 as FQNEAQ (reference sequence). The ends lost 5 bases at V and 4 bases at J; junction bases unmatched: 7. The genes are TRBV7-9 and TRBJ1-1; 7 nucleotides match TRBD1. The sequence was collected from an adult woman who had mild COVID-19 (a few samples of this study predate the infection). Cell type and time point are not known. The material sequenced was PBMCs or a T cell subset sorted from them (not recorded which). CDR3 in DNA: TGTGCCAGCAGCCCCTCCACAGGGGTCACTGAAGCTTTCTTT. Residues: CASSPSTGVTEAFF.